This is a list of T cell receptor beta chains from one sample in a study of shared clonotypes between healthy human individuals. Using immunoSEQ multiplex PCR, the repertoire was profiled, and TCRdb retains in-frame clones only, with some absent. Of 1.5 million to 2.5 million clones listed, approximately 94% were seen once; the top ten hold around 1.2%. The material sequenced was naive CD8+ T cells sorted from blood. The source of these receptors is a man aged 18 to 30 in good health. Both conserved end residues are part of each CDR3. The D gene is left open where the match is weak. Rows may omit the clone size; those that give it use once, few, many or a size class.

J | size | V | D | DNA | CDR3
TRBJ2-3 | . | TRBV27 | . | TGTGCCAGCAGTCCACTGGGACCTTCAGATACGCAGTATTTT | CASSPLGPSDTQYF
TRBJ1-2 | once | TRBV7-9 | TRBD1 | TGTGCCAGCAGCTCGACCGACAGGGTCGTTGACTATGGCTACACCTTC | CASSSTDRVVDYGYTF
TRBJ2-5 | . | TRBV6-5 | TRBD1 | TGTGCCAGCAGTTACGCGTGGACAGGCCAGGAGACCCAGTACTTC | CASSYAWTGQETQYF
TRBJ1-2 | . | TRBV18 | . | TGTGCCAGCTCACCATCCGGACCAGGGGACTACTATGGCTACACCTTC | CASSPSGPGDYYGYTF
TRBJ2-1 | . | TRBV7-9 | TRBD2 | TGTGCCACCCTAGCGGGGGGGAATGAGCAGTTCTTC | CATLAGGNEQFF
TRBJ2-1 | once | TRBV4-3 | TRBD2 | TGCGCCAGCAGCCCCGGACTAGCGGGGAACTACAATGAGCAGTTCTTC | CASSPGLAGNYNEQFF
TRBJ2-4 | . | TRBV7-2 | . | TGTGCCAGCAGCTTAAACTTGTACATTCAGTACTTC | CASSLNLYIQYF
TRBJ2-5 | . | TRBV30 | TRBD2 | TGTGCCTGGAGCGGACTAGCGGGAGGCTCCCCAGAGACCCAGTACTTC | CAWSGLAGGSPETQYF
TRBJ2-7 | . | TRBV5-1 | . | TGCGCCAGCAGCTTGTATCTGGGTTACGAGCAGTACTTC | CASSLYLGYEQYF
TRBJ1-1 | . | TRBV6-1 | TRBD1 | TGTGCCAGCAGTGAGGGGCAGGGGGCTGAAGCTTTCTTT | CASSEGQGAEAFF
TRBJ2-2 | . | TRBV27 | . | TGTGCCAGCAGTGTCATAACCAGCACCGGGGAGCTGTTTTTT | CASSVITSTGELFF
TRBJ2-3 | . | TRBV5-1 | TRBD2 | TGCGCCAGCAGCTGGGAGGGACTAGCGGGGCCCATCGGTACGCAGTATTTT | CASSWEGLAGPIGTQYF
TRBJ2-7 | . | TRBV29-1 | TRBD1 | TGCAGCGTAGGAACCGGGACAGGCTCCTACGAGCAGTACTTC | CSVGTGTGSYEQYF
TRBJ2-3 | . | TRBV9 | . | TGTGCCAGCAGCGTAGTTGCGACCGACGTGCCCCCCATGGATGGGTCAGATACGCAGTATTTT | CASSVVATDVPPMDGSDTQYF
TRBJ1-2 | . | TRBV6-1 | . | TGTGCCAGCAGTGAATCTCTGGGATACACGGGGGGCTATGGCTACACCTTC | CASSESLGYTGGYGYTF
TRBJ2-7 | . | TRBV7-9 | . | TGTGCCAGCAGCTTAATAACAGGGGAGGACTACGAGCAGTACTTC | CASSLITGEDYEQYF
TRBJ2-1 | . | TRBV11-3 | TRBD2 | TGTGCCAGCAGCTTAGACTGGCTAGCGGGGCGGAATGAGCAGTTCTTC | CASSLDWLAGRNEQFF
TRBJ1-6 | . | TRBV15 | . | TGTGCCACCAGCAGGGAGCATAATTCACCCCTCCACTTT | CATSREHNSPLHF
TRBJ1-1 | . | TRBV4-3 | . | TGCGCCAGCAGCCAAGTTATTGTAGTGAACACTGAAGCTTTCTTT | CASSQVIVVNTEAFF
TRBJ2-2 | . | TRBV7-9 | TRBD2 | TGTGCCAGCAGCGTACTAGCGGGGGGTAACACCGGGGAGCTGTTTTTT | CASSVLAGGNTGELFF
TRBJ2-2 | . | TRBV29-1 | . | TGCAGCGTTCTTGGCACCGGGGAGCTGTTTTTT | CSVLGTGELFF
TRBJ1-1 | . | TRBV7-6 | TRBD1 | TGTGCCAGCAGCCCAGGACAGGGAGCTTTCTTT | CASSPGQGAFF
TRBJ2-1 | . | TRBV27 | . | TGTGCCAGCAGCCCCGGGGGGCACTCCTACAATGAGCAGTTCTTC | CASSPGGHSYNEQFF
TRBJ2-7 | . | TRBV9 | . | TGTGCCAGCAGCCCCGATTTTATCGAGCAGTACTTC | CASSPDFIEQYF
TRBJ2-3 | . | TRBV7-6 | TRBD2 | TGTGCCAGCAGCCCCCGGGATAGCGGGGACTACACAGATACGCAGTATTTT | CASSPRDSGDYTDTQYF
TRBJ1-6 | . | TRBV4-1 | . | TGCGCCAGCAGCCAATTCGGTATAAATTCACCCCTCCACTTT | CASSQFGINSPLHF
TRBJ1-6 | . | TRBV27 | . | TGTGCCAGCACCTTAGGGCCGGGGGCCTCATCACCCCTCCACTTT | CASTLGPGASSPLHF
TRBJ2-3 | . | TRBV4-1 | TRBD1 | TGCGCCAGCAGCCAAGAGGGGACAGGGGGCGAGGCAGATACGCAGTATTTT | CASSQEGTGGEADTQYF
TRBJ1-1 | . | TRBV5-4 | . | TGTGCCAGCAGCCCAGGACCGAACGGTGAAGCTTTCTTT | CASSPGPNGEAFF
TRBJ2-7 | . | TRBV11-2 | . | TGTGCCAGCAGCGCGGGGCTGACATACGGGCAGTACTTC | CASSAGLTYGQYF
TRBJ2-2 | . | TRBV2 | . | TGTGCCAGCAGTGGTTTTATGGTTACAGACACCGGGGAGCTGTTTTTT | CASSGFMVTDTGELFF
TRBJ1-1 | . | TRBV5-4 | . | TGTGCCAGCAGCTTCTGGGGGGGGAACACTGAAGCTTTCTTT | CASSFWGGNTEAFF
TRBJ2-1 | . | TRBV9 | . | TGTGCCAGCAGCATGCCGCGGGTTAGCGGAGACAATGAGCAGTTCTTC | CASSMPRVSGDNEQFF
TRBJ2-3 | . | TRBV19 | TRBD1 | TGTGCCAGTGCTACCGGGACAGGGGACACAGATACGCAGTATTTT | CASATGTGDTDTQYF
TRBJ2-3 | . | TRBV15 | TRBD1 | TGTGCCACCAGCATAGAAGGACAGGAATTTACCGATACGCAGTATTTT | CATSIEGQEFTDTQYF
TRBJ2-7 | . | TRBV5-1 | TRBD1 | TGCGCCAGCAGCTTGGGACAGGGGGCGTACGAGCAGTACTTC | CASSLGQGAYEQYF
TRBJ2-7 | . | TRBV29-1 | TRBD2 | TGCAGCGTTCATCTAGCGGGAACCTACGAGCAGTACTTC | CSVHLAGTYEQYF
TRBJ2-3 | . | TRBV5-8 | TRBD1 | TGTGCCAGCAGCATGGGGACAGGGGGCACAGATACGCAGTATTTT | CASSMGTGGTDTQYF
TRBJ2-1 | once | TRBV13 | . | TGTGCCAGCAGCTCGGGACCGAACAATGAGCAGTTCTTC | CASSSGPNNEQFF
TRBJ2-5 | once | TRBV27 | . | TGTGCCAGCAGTTTTGCTGGGGCAGTAGCGACCCAGTACTTC | CASSFAGAVATQYF
TRBJ1-2 | . | TRBV30 | . | TGTGCCTGGAGCCCAGCGACGACTCTAAACTATGGCTACACCTTC | CAWSPATTLNYGYTF
TRBJ2-7 | . | TRBV5-8 | TRBD1 | TGTGCCAGCAGCTGGACAGGGGGCCTACCCGGGGAGCAGTACTTC | CASSWTGGLPGEQYF
TRBJ1-1 | . | TRBV9 | . | TGTGCCAGCAGCGTAGATGGGATTGTGAACACTGAAGCTTTCTTT | CASSVDGIVNTEAFF
TRBJ2-7 | . | TRBV6-5 | . | TGTGCCAGCAGTTACGGAAGGGGGAGCTCCTACGAGCAGTACTTC | CASSYGRGSSYEQYF
TRBJ1-4 | . | TRBV6-5 | . | TGTGCCAGCAGTTACGAGTGGAGAACTAATGAAAAACTGTTTTTT | CASSYEWRTNEKLFF
TRBJ2-2 | . | TRBV2 | . | TGTGCCACCACATGGGAGGGGGACACCGGGGAGCTGTTTTTT | CATTWEGDTGELFF
TRBJ2-1 | . | TRBV13 | TRBD2 | TGTGCCAGCAGCTTCCAGCGGGAGTGGAATGAGCAGTTCTTC | CASSFQREWNEQFF
TRBJ2-2 | once | TRBV2 | . | TGTGCCAGCAGTGAGAGTTGGGGGAGCCACACCGGGGAGCTGTTTTTT | CASSESWGSHTGELFF
TRBJ2-7 | . | TRBV7-6 | . | TGTGCCAGCAGCTTACTGGCTGGCAGCTCCTACGAGCAGTACTTC | CASSLLAGSSYEQYF
TRBJ2-7 | once | TRBV19 | . | TGTGCCAGTAGTATCGGGGGAGACGAGCAGTACTTC | CASSIGGDEQYF
TRBJ1-5 | . | TRBV28 | . | TGTGCCAGCAGTTTAAGGTATAGCAATCAGCCCCAGCATTTT | CASSLRYSNQPQHF
TRBJ1-1 | . | TRBV5-1 | TRBD1 | TGCGCCAGCAGCTGGGGACAGAGTGAGTACACTGAAGCTTTCTTT | CASSWGQSEYTEAFF
TRBJ1-2 | . | TRBV29-1 | TRBD1 | TGCAGCGTTGGGACAGGGGGCGCCGACTATGGCTACACCTTC | CSVGTGGADYGYTF
TRBJ2-7 | . | TRBV9 | TRBD2 | TGTGCCAGCAGCATAACGCCTAGCGGAGAGCAGTACTTC | CASSITPSGEQYF
TRBJ2-3 | . | TRBV7-8 | TRBD1 | TGTGCCAGCAGCTTAGTGGGGCAGGGGGAACTGTTTAGCACAGATACGCAGTATTTT | CASSLVGQGELFSTDTQYF
TRBJ2-5 | . | TRBV6-1 | . | TGTGCCAGCAGTGAAGCACCAGAGACCCAGTACTTC | CASSEAPETQYF
TRBJ1-5 | . | TRBV6-1 | TRBD1 | TGTGCCAGCAGTGTGGACAGGGGCTATAGCAATCAGCCCCAGCATTTT | CASSVDRGYSNQPQHF
TRBJ1-1 | . | TRBV7-2 | TRBD1 | TGTGCCAGCAGCCGAGGGGACAGGCTCAGAACTGAAGCTTTCTTT | CASSRGDRLRTEAFF
TRBJ1-4 | . | TRBV6-6 | . | TGTGCCAGCAAAAAGGACCCCTCGGGCGAAAAACTGTTTTTT | CASKKDPSGEKLFF
TRBJ2-7 | . | TRBV7-9 | TRBD2 | TGTGCCAGCAGCCCTTCTGGGGGAGGGCGTCAGTACTTC | CASSPSGGGRQYF